This TCR beta chain was sequenced for a study of shared clonotypes between healthy human individuals. Points from the study as a whole: Genetic and exposure-history diversity was limited by the small donor number.

DNA from unsorted PBMC was sequenced on ten immunoSEQ deep assay plates. Clones were sequenced by immunoSEQ multiplex PCR, and TCRdb holds only the in-frame ones, with some missing. The data contain hundreds of thousands of clones, roughly four fifths of them seen just once; the ten biggest clones take up 12%. Germline loops: CDR1 SEHNR, CDR2 FQNEAQ (reference sequence). V lost 1 base to trimming and J lost 2 bases, with 6 bases between them. The CDR3 loop spans 14 amino acids. In regard to this clone: Its antigen is undetermined.

This chain links TRBV7-9 with TRBJ2-1; no clear D. Sequencing used PBMCs. The TCR was taken from a woman aged 35 to 49 in good health. Some clones in this sample may be carry-over from other donors' samples. CDR3 nucleotide sequence: TGTGCCAGCAGCTTAGGGGGAACCTACAATGAGCAGTTCTTC. Translation: CASSLGGTYNEQFF.